The sequence of this TCR beta chain was determined in a study of neurological immune-mediated disorders. In regard to this clonotype: This may be a read error: a much more frequent sequence differs by one nucleotide.

J was trimmed by 9 bases and V by 6 bases; bases with no gene match: 13. The CDR3 length is 14 residues. Germline loops: CDR1 MDHEN, CDR2 SYDVKM. TCRdb recomputed calls from the 5' RACE reads with MiXCR, one row per CDR3 protein. The table includes just under 40,000 distinct CDR3 sequences, less than 9% detected once. Sequencing was performed on CD4+ T cells from blood. The V and J genes are TRBV28 and TRBJ2-7; TRBD1 aligns across 8 bases. The receptor was isolated from a man between 50 and 59 years old in good health. The chain's CDR3 is CASRQSGGQHGQYF. The CDR3 nucleotides are TGTGCCAGCAGACAATCAGGGGGCCAGCATGGGCAGTACTTC.